This TCR beta chain was obtained from a study of blood T cell repertoires in COVID-19. Study overall: Samples came from the United States, Italy and Spain, spanning acute and convalescent COVID-19. The cDNA or gDNA used as material had been derived from T cells, B-cell-depleted T cells, or PBMCs.

Original processing notes: Reference gene primer amplification gave estimated nucleated cell counts. Profiling relied on immunoSEQ multiplex PCR, and the TCRdb table lists in-frame clones only, not all of them. V, J and clone size were drawn from that table, and D and trimming were deduced from the DNA. The table includes about 180,000 clones, around 88% detected once. V gave up 4 bases and J gave up 5 bases; unmatched junction bases: 6. Looked up from germline, CDR1 is SGHNT and CDR2 is YYREEE (reference sequence). The CDR3 runs 14 residues. The receptor comes from a woman younger than 45 with acute or convalescent COVID-19. Sample: peripheral blood. The genes are TRBV5-4 and TRBJ1-2, with 9 bases that match TRBD1. The CDR3 is CASSLTGGVYGYTF. CDR3 nucleotide sequence: TGTGCCAGCAGCCTAACAGGGGGCGTTTATGGCTACACCTTC.